The following is a TCR beta chain sequence with its context. How the authors handled the data: Estimates of nucleated cell counts were drawn from the amplification of reference gene primers. Data came from immunoSEQ multiplex PCR; TCRdb stores just in-frame clones and leaves some out. For V, J and clone size, that table is used; D and trimming come from the DNA. The table records 200,000 to 250,000 clones, approximately 81% of them present only once. This record belongs to a study of blood T cell repertoires in COVID-19. In the study overall: Samples representing acute and convalescent COVID-19 were sourced from the United States, Italy and Spain. PBMCs, B-cell-depleted T cells, or T cells provided the cDNA or gDNA that made up the material.

Germline lookup yields CDR1 LNHDA and CDR2 SQIVND (reference sequence). This CDR3 has 17 amino acids. V lost 5 bases, J lost 1 base, and 20 bases lay in between. The receptor comes from a woman older than 75 with active or convalescent COVID-19. The J gene is TRBJ1-2, the V gene TRBV19, with D perhaps TRBD1 (6 bases). Input material: peripheral blood. CDR3 nucleotides: TGTGCCAGTAGTCCGCGAGGACAAGGGGACATTAACTATGGCTACACCTTC. Amino acid sequence: CASSPRGQGDINYGYTF.